This entry lists 3 T cell receptor beta chains sequenced from one sample in a study of blood T cell repertoires in COVID-19 (TCRdb year 2020). The method behind the library was the immunoSEQ multiplex PCR assay. As stored in TCRdb, this immuneACCESS dataset retains in-frame rearrangements with V and J assigned. A fraction of the clones does not appear; measured against another copy, unresolved V genes explain less than half of the discrepancy, and the remainder lacks a known reason. The table for this sample lists 110,000 or so clones; about 83% of them were counted only once. Jointly, the top ten make up roughly 2.2% of the sample. Sequenced: peripheral blood. Receptor source: a woman aged 50 to 60 with acute or convalescent COVID-19.

The chain links TRBV7-6 to TRBJ2-7; tentatively, D is TRBD2 (6 bases). The germline V gene has CDR1 SGHVS and CDR2 FNYEAQ. The CDR3 covers 13 residues. The germline V and J ends were trimmed by 5 bases and 0 bases, with 8 bases remaining between them. The DNA for the CDR3 is TGTGCCAGCAGCCGACTAGTCTCCTACGAGCAGTACTTC. Translating gives CASSRLVSYEQYF.

The chain couples TRBV15 to TRBJ1-4, with 7 bases identical to TRBD1. The CDR3 loop spans 15 amino acids. V trimming: 0 bases; J trimming: 6 bases; junction bases outside the gene matches: 4. Germline lookup yields CDR1 LNHNV and CDR2 YYDKDF (reference sequence). CDR3 DNA sequence: TGTGCCACCAGCAGAGATAACAGGGGAGATGAAAAACTGTTTTTT. This sequence encodes CATSRDNRGDEKLFF. The entire variable domain, with the rest obtained from reference TRBV15 and TRBJ1-4, is as follows: DAMVIQNPRYQVTQFGKPVTLSCSQTLNHNVMYWYQQKSSQAPKLLFHYYDKDFNNEADTPDNFQSRRPNTSFCFLDIRSPGLGDTAMYLCATSRDNRGDEKLFFGSGTQLSVL.

The V gene is TRBV3-1 (or the pseudogene TRBV3-2), the J gene TRBJ2-3; D is perhaps TRBD2 (6 bases). V was pared by 0 bases and J by 7 bases, with 8 bases between. The CDR3 has 13 residues. Germline lookup yields CDR1 LGHDT and CDR2 YNNKEL (reference sequence). CDR3: CASSQDRTNTQYF. CDR3 nucleotide sequence: TGTGCCAGCAGCCAAGACCGGACTAATACGCAGTATTTT.